This TCR beta chain derives from a study of CD8+CD57+ T cells in acquired aplastic anemia. Study background: Sorted CD4+ and CD8+ cells yielded DNA averaging around 3 ug. CD4+ cell libraries from healthy donors averaged approximately 9.9 million reads.

The study profiled TCR beta VDJ and CDR3 using genomic DNA as template. TCRdb analysed the reads with MiXCR anew, one entry per CDR3 protein. This table has a few hundred thousand distinct CDR3 sequences, 34% appearing once. At least ten counts were recorded for this clonotype. This CDR3 has 16 amino acids. V lost 1 base to trimming and J lost 1 base, with 13 bases between them. CDR1 is SNHLY, CDR2 FYNNEI, per germline. This clonotype was sampled from a human donor in good health, serving as a control. The J gene is TRBJ1-1, the V gene TRBV2; the D is unclear. Input material: sorted CD4+, CD8+, or CD8+CD57+ T cells (not recorded which) from PBMCs. The CDR3 region is CASSEGSGWKNTEAFF. The CDR3 coding sequence is TGTGCCAGCAGTGAAGGGTCAGGATGGAAGAACACTGAAGCTTTCTTT.